Shown below are 24 T cell receptor beta chains from a single sample sequenced in a study of blood T cell repertoires in COVID-19. The repertoire was sequenced with immunoSEQ multiplex PCR; TCRdb's copy has only in-frame clones and lacks some. The sample holds 150,000 to 200,000 clones; just under 90% are singletons and the top ten take over 3.5%. What was sequenced was peripheral blood. Source of these receptors: a man younger than 30 with active or convalescent COVID-19.

The chain recombines TRBV4-1 with TRBJ1-2; D is possibly TRBD1 (6 bases). Trimming left V 4 bases short and J 5 bases short, with 14 bases between. This CDR3 has 14 amino acids. Germline V CDR1 and CDR2: MGHRA, YSYEKL. The CDR3 loop is CASSPGTSVYGYTF. DNA of the CDR3: TGCGCCAGCAGCCCCGGGACATCGGTTTATGGCTACACCTTC.

The chain is built from TRBV11-2 and TRBJ2-1; 13 bases agree with TRBD2. CDR3 length: 13 residues. V lost 3 bases, J lost 15 bases, and 5 bases stayed unmatched. Germline assignment: CDR1 SGHAT and CDR2 FQNNGV. CDR3 loop: CASSFGLAGEGFF. DNA of the CDR3: TGTGCCAGCAGCTTTGGACTAGCGGGGGAGGGGTTCTTC. The whole variable domain, filled in from reference TRBV11-2 and TRBJ2-1, reads EAGVAQSPRYKIIEKRQSVAFWCNPISGHATLYWYQQILGQGPKLLIQFQNNGVVDDSQLPKDRFSAERLKGVDSTLKIQPAKLEDSAVYLCASSFGLAGEGFFGPGTRLTVL.

The chain recombines TRBV28 with TRBJ1-6; 9 nucleotides agree with TRBD1. In germline, CDR1 is MDHEN, CDR2 SYDVKM. The CDR3 has 17 amino acids. The junction had 12 bases not matched to a gene; V was cut back by 6 bases and J by 6 bases. The CDR3 coding sequence is TGTGCCAGCAGATCCCCGGGACAGGGAGGCTCTAATTCACCCCTCCACTTT. Amino acids: CASRSPGQGGSNSPLHF.

CDR3 loop: CASTPAAATDTQYF. The CDR3 nucleotides read TGCGCCAGCACCCCGGCAGCGGCCACAGATACGCAGTATTTT. V is TRBV5-1 and J is TRBJ2-3, with D maybe TRBD2 (5 bases). Looked up from germline, CDR1 is SGHRS and CDR2 is YFSETQ. CDR3 length equals 14 residues. Trimming shortened V by 6 bases and J by 2 bases, and 13 bases separated the two germline ends.

This sequence joins TRBV7-2 and TRBJ1-3; D gene unclear. Trimming removed 6 bases at V and 0 bases at J, with 6 bases between. The CDR3 covers 13 residues. Germline CDR1 and CDR2: SGHTA and FQGNSA. The CDR3 DNA reads as TGTGCCAGCAGTGACAACTCTGGAAACACCATATATTTT. This sequence encodes CASSDNSGNTIYF.

The gene calls are TRBV7-3 and TRBJ2-1, with a tentative D call TRBD1 (6 bases). The CDR3 is 16 amino acids. The germline V gene encodes CDR1 SGHTA and CDR2 FQGTGA. With 4 bases removed from V and 1 base from J, the gap between germline ends came to 14 bases. The CDR3 loop reads CASSSSGTQSYNEQFF. In DNA, the CDR3 is TGTGCCAGCAGCTCCTCCGGGACACAATCCTACAATGAGCAGTTCTTC.

This clone was counted only a few times. The chain is built from TRBV5-4 and TRBJ1-4; TRBD1 aligns across 10 bases. CDR1 is SGHNT, CDR2 YYREEE, per germline (reference sequence). Germline trimming cut 5 bases from V and 8 bases from J; bases unmatched to any gene: 6. This CDR3 is 14 amino acids long. CDR3 amino acids: CASSSDRGREKLFF. The CDR3, as DNA: TGTGCCAGCAGTTCTGACAGGGGGCGGGAAAAACTGTTTTTT.

This clone was seen just once. The chain employs TRBV11-3 and TRBJ1-2; D ambiguous. Trimming cost V 1 base and J 4 bases, with 13 bases left between them. CDR1 SGHNT and CDR2 YENEEA come from the germline V gene. The CDR3 is 15 residues long. The CDR3 loop reads CASSLVPGSPYGYTF. DNA of the CDR3: TGTGCCAGCAGCTTAGTCCCGGGATCACCCTATGGCTACACCTTC.

The chain joins TRBV19 to TRBJ1-3, with D tentatively TRBD1 (5 bases). Germline CDR1 is LNHDA and CDR2 is SQIVND (reference sequence). Trimming removed 8 bases at V and 0 bases at J, with 14 bases between. The CDR3 is 15 residues long. CDR3 amino acids: CASERDVSSGNTIYF. In DNA, the CDR3 is TGTGCCAGTGAGCGGGACGTCAGCTCTGGAAACACCATATATTTT.

The gene calls are TRBV5-1 and TRBJ1-1; D unresolved. The V gene lost 0 bases and the J gene lost 2 bases, with 8 bases spanning the gap. Germline V gene lookup returns CDR1 SGHRS and CDR2 YFSETQ. The CDR3 length is 14 residues. CDR3 nucleotides: TGCGCCAGCAGCTTGGACTCCGGTAACACTGAAGCTTTCTTT. Translating it yields CASSLDSGNTEAFF.

This rearrangement joins TRBV7-2 to TRBJ2-5; 15 positions agree with TRBD2. Germline lookup yields CDR1 SGHTA and CDR2 FQGNSA. This CDR3 region has 17 residues. V shed 5 bases and J 5 bases; nucleotides not matched to a gene: 9. As DNA, the CDR3 is TGTGCCAGCAGCCCGGGAGGACTAGCGGGAGGGTTCGAGACCCAGTACTTC. This sequence encodes CASSPGGLAGGFETQYF. The full variable domain, completed using reference TRBV7-2 and TRBJ2-5, is GAGVSQSPSNKVTEKGKDVELRCDPISGHTALYWYRQSLGQGLEFLIYFQGNSAPDKSGLPSDRFSAERTGGSVSTLTIQRTQQEDSAVYLCASSPGGLAGGFETQYFGPGTRLLVL.

The V call is TRBV5-1, the J call TRBJ2-1; TRBD2 matches 9 bases. This CDR3 region has 15 residues. Germline trimming cut 6 bases from V and 5 bases from J; bases unmatched to any gene: 9. Germline loops: CDR1 SGHRS, CDR2 YFSETQ. This CDR3 reads CASTLFSGGDNEQFF. The CDR3 coding sequence is TGCGCCAGCACCCTCTTTAGCGGGGGTGACAATGAGCAGTTCTTC.

This sequence joins TRBV2 and TRBJ2-5; tentative D call: TRBD1 (6 bases). Germline CDR1 reads SNHLY; CDR2 reads FYNNEI. V was trimmed by 4 bases and J by 4 bases, leaving 10 bases between them. The CDR3 is 13 residues long. CDR3 region: CASSGQDAETQYF. The CDR3 region has the DNA TGTGCCAGCAGTGGACAGGACGCAGAGACCCAGTACTTC.

J is TRBJ1-1 and V is TRBV5-1; unclear D gene. Trimming stripped 4 bases from V and 7 bases from J, with 14 bases between. The CDR3 totals 13 residues. CDR1 and CDR2 (germline): SGHRS, YFSETQ. The CDR3 loop is CASSRGEVLEAFF. The CDR3 region has the DNA TGCGCCAGCAGCCGTGGTGAGGTTCTTGAAGCTTTCTTT.

A word on this clone: At one end the junction does not follow the germline gene, possibly because of a read error. The chain is built from TRBV7-8 and TRBJ1-3, with 9 nucleotides matching TRBD1. Germline CDR1 is SGHVS and CDR2 is FQNEAQ. The CDR3 has 16 residues. The CDR3 spells CVSSLMTGGVGNTIYF. The CDR3 DNA follows: TGTGTCAGCAGCCTCATGACAGGGGGAGTTGGAAACACCATATATTTT.

The chain couples TRBV7-3 to TRBJ1-1; tentative D call: TRBD1 (6 bases). The V gene lost 4 bases and the J gene lost 4 bases, with 13 bases spanning the gap. Germline CDR1 SGHTA, CDR2 FQGTGA. This CDR3 contains 14 residues. The CDR3 reads CASSSRSDSTEAFF. CDR3 nucleotide sequence: TGTGCCAGCAGCTCCCGATCGGACAGCACTGAAGCTTTCTTT.

This chain connects TRBV6-5 to TRBJ1-4; 9 nucleotides align to TRBD1. Germline CDR1 MNHEY, CDR2 SVGAGI. V was pared by 6 bases and J by 8 bases, with 7 bases of the junction left unmatched. This CDR3 is built from 14 residues. CDR3 coding DNA: TGTGCCAGCAGCCAAACCGGGACAGGGGAAAAACTGTTTTTT. It specifies CASSQTGTGEKLFF.

CDR3 DNA: TGTGCCAGCAGTTTCACCCTTCGGCAACGCGACAGGGGCTCCGGGGAGCTGTTTTTT. Protein sequence: CASSFTLRQRDRGSGELFF. The chain combines TRBV27 with TRBJ2-2, with TRBD1 matching 8 bases. The CDR3 has 19 amino acids. CDR1 is MNHEY, CDR2 SMNVEV, per germline (reference sequence). V lost 3 bases and J lost 6; bases outside the gene matches: 18.

The chain couples TRBV18 to TRBJ2-1; 7 bases are a match to TRBD2. The CDR3 has 16 amino acids. The V gene's germline CDR1 is KGHSH and CDR2 LQKENI. Losses at the gene ends were 0 bases for V and 2 bases for J; bases not matched to a gene: 4. DNA of the CDR3: TGTGCCAGCTCACCACCGGAGCGGGGTCCCTACAATGAGCAGTTCTTC. Translation: CASSPPERGPYNEQFF.

This clone has just one count. The chain combines TRBV25-1 with TRBJ2-7; a possible D gene is TRBD1 (6 bases). The germline V gene encodes CDR1 MGHDK and CDR2 SYGVNS. CDR3 length: 13 amino acids. V lost 6 bases to trimming and J lost 0 bases, with 9 bases between them. The CDR3 here is CASSHRVSYEQYV. The CDR3 nucleotides read TGTGCCAGCAGCCACAGGGTCTCCTACGAGCAGTACGTC.

The chain joins TRBV6-1 to TRBJ1-1; TRBD1 aligns across 7 bases. This CDR3 is built from 18 residues. V was clipped by 3 bases and J by 4 bases; unmatched bases: 17. Germline CDR1 reads MNHNS; CDR2 reads SASEGT. The CDR3 DNA reads as TGTGCCAGCAGTGATTTAGACAGGGTTTGGGGGTGGAGCACTGAAGCTTTCTTT. Residues: CASSDLDRVWGWSTEAFF.

The chain joins TRBV19 to TRBJ1-1; D unresolved. Germline CDR1 reads LNHDA; CDR2 reads SQIVND (reference sequence). CDR3 size: 13 residues. Trimming left V 3 bases short and J 4 bases short, with 9 bases between. The CDR3 loop is CASSMLGVTEAFF. The CDR3 DNA reads as TGTGCCAGTAGTATGTTAGGAGTCACTGAAGCTTTCTTT.

The rearrangement uses TRBV19 and TRBJ1-1, with TRBD1 matching over 7 bases. Germline V gene lookup returns CDR1 LNHDA and CDR2 SQIVND (reference sequence). The CDR3 contains 13 residues. V gave up 11 bases and J gave up 1 base; unmatched junction bases: 7. CDR3 sequence (DNA): TGTGCCTCAGGGACAGCGTGGAACACTGAAGCTTTCTTT. Protein product: CASGTAWNTEAFF.

This chain uses TRBV4-1 with TRBJ2-5; 7 positions match TRBD2. V was pared by 0 bases and J by 4 bases, with 8 bases of the junction left unmatched. This CDR3 contains 16 residues. Germline CDR1 is MGHRA and CDR2 is YSYEKL. CDR3 amino acids: CASSQEGLGGVETQYF. The CDR3, as DNA: TGCGCCAGCAGCCAAGAAGGTCTGGGGGGGGTAGAGACCCAGTACTTC.